The rows below give T cell receptor beta chains drawn from one sample of a study of T cells in Graves' hyperthyroidism and ophthalmopathy. TCRdb re-called the multiplex PCR reads with MiXCR, one entry per CDR3 protein. Of over 250,000 distinct CDR3 sequences in the sample, 20% to 25% were seen once. Sample: blood. The receptors originated from a man aged 40-49 years with Graves' hyperthyroidism that later progressed to Graves' ophthalmopathy. Each CDR3 is given with its conserved first and last residue. Size is omitted from some rows. Given values are once, few, many or a class for expanded clones.

CDR3: CASSVGPGLPQETQYF
J: TRBJ2-5
V: TRBV9
size: many

CDR3: CSARVSGLGYF
J: TRBJ2-4
V: TRBV20-1
size: few

CDR3: CSAPQGQGYHEQYF
J: TRBJ2-7
V: TRBV20-1
size: .

CDR3: CAWSDRVTYEQYF
J: TRBJ2-7
V: TRBV30
size: .

CDR3: CASDRSSGANVLTF
J: TRBJ2-6
V: TRBV19
size: once

CDR3: CASSPPLTSSYEQYF
J: TRBJ2-7
V: TRBV18
size: many

CDR3: CAGETNYGYTF
J: TRBJ1-2
V: TRBV28
size: .

CDR3: CASSPSQGVANQPQHF
J: TRBJ1-5
V: TRBV28
size: .

CDR3: CASSLAGRGIAGISEQYF
J: TRBJ2-7
V: TRBV28
size: few

CDR3: CASSHPTRRDSEVETQYF
J: TRBJ2-5
V: TRBV4-1
size: many

CDR3: CASSTPSGSADTQYF
J: TRBJ2-3
V: TRBV6-1
size: once

CDR3: CASSLAKSGPGELFF
J: TRBJ2-2
V: TRBV5-1
size: many

CDR3: CASRLSRSAGEGYTF
J: TRBJ1-2
V: TRBV5-4
size: many

CDR3: CASSKKKNTGELFF
J: TRBJ2-2
V: TRBV19
size: many